Below, one TCR beta chain is given with its context. This clone is large (0.1 to 1%). The target of this receptor is not known. No much larger clone exists at a distance of one base, and base qualities are not known. These data originate in a study of T cells in localized non-small cell lung cancer (dated by TCRdb to about 2020). Context from the whole study: The study analyzed T cell repertoires of 236 early-stage NSCLC patients, comparing tumors and uninvolved tumor-adjacent lungs. The cohort comprised 236 treatment-naïve NSCLC patients with resected, localized lung tumors. A mean age of roughly 64 years was recorded for the NSCLC patients, of whom 129 were male and 95 to 110 were female. The paper's findings and limits, for the study overall: Longer overall survival was associated with higher blood T cell density, whereas shorter survival was associated with higher adjacent-lung clonality. Of the top 100 tumor clones, a median of approximately 60 were detected in paired uninvolved adjacent lung; around 30 were also among that lung's top 100. Uninvolved tumor-adjacent lung showed the highest T cell clonality, higher than tumor, which suggests more focused antigenic responses in the uninvolved tumor-adjacent lung. Because multi-region tumor sequencing was not done, intratumor heterogeneity could not be ruled out. Since the design was exploratory, TCR variables were selected using unadjusted p-values with no false-discovery rate correction.

Uninvolved adjacent lung was taken at least 2 cm from the tumor margin and confirmed free of atypia by two independent pathologists. At diagnosis, peripheral blood, uninvolved tumor-adjacent lung and tumor were collected and stored as a combination of fresh-frozen and FFPE material. The immunoSEQ Assay was used to sequence TCR beta CDR3 regions from DNA. Turning to the authors' computational methods: T cell density was computed as TCR beta template counts normalized to usable DNA estimated by amplifying housekeeping genes. Richness was estimated using the preseqR package, with extrapolation to 400,000 templates for PBMC samples and to 120,000 templates for tissue samples. Clonality was defined by subtracting Pielou's evenness from one. To identify tissue-enriched TCRs, differential abundance testing was run on productive amino-acid clonotypes with a minimum total count of 5 and an alpha of 0.1. The Jaccard Index and the Morisita Overlap Index were used to quantify repertoire overlap between compartments. TCR beta CDR3s were clustered by GLIPH together with public tetramer-defined viral CDR3s, and at least three viral sequences plus V-gene enrichment were required for viral motifs. This immuneACCESS table, as held by TCRdb, lists in-frame sequences with V and J called but not all clones. Of the missing ones, under half trace to an unresolved V gene in checked studies; the others have no known cause. D and trimming come from the DNA, and the V and J calls and clone size come from that table. The sample table lists about 1,500 clones, more than 20% of them with a count of one. The top ten clones comprise less than 20% of the sample.

The source is a female donor of 60 years or more with stage I lung adenocarcinoma. This specimen was normal lung tissue next to the tumor, taken before any cancer treatment.

DNA sequence: TGTGCCAGTAGTATAGGGGCCAGCGGCTACACCTTC. Translation gives CASSIGASGYTF. This chain is built from TRBV19 and TRBJ1-2; no D gene call is confident. From the germline V gene (reference sequence), CDR1 is LNHDA and CDR2 is SQIVND. There are 12 amino acids in the CDR3, from cysteine to phenylalanine inclusive. Left in the record is the CDR3 DNA by itself, 36 bases read in frame from the first base. At the junction V is shortened by 1 base and J by 8 bases, with 8 bases in between.